The source of this T cell receptor beta chain is a study of blood T cell repertoires in COVID-19. About the study: Researchers got acute and convalescent COVID-19 samples from the United States, Italy and Spain. PBMCs, B-cell-depleted T cells, or T cells provided the cDNA or gDNA that made up the material.

Authors' processing steps: The assay estimated nucleated cells by amplifying reference gene primers. Data came from immunoSEQ multiplex PCR; TCRdb stores just in-frame clones and leaves some out. V and J calls and clone size are given by that table; D and trimming were obtained from the DNA. Of around 310,000 clones in the sample, over 75% were seen once. CDR1 is SEHNR and CDR2 is FQNEAQ in the germline V gene (reference sequence). With 5 bases clipped from V and 1 base from J, the junction kept 5 bases outside the gene matches. The CDR3 loop spans 16 amino acids. Clinical histories supplied by participants themselves formed the basis of cohort assignment.

The sequence was collected from a young man who had recovered from COVID-19. The genes are TRBV7-9 and TRBJ2-3, with TRBD2 identical over 11 bases. Source material: PBMCs or T cells enriched from blood (not recorded which). CDR3: CASSRPTSGGTDTQYF. CDR3 bases: TGTGCCAGCAGCCGCCCGACTAGCGGGGGCACAGATACGCAGTATTTT.